This TCR beta chain was captured in a study of blood T cell repertoires in COVID-19. Study summary: The study drew acute and convalescent COVID-19 samples from the United States, Italy and Spain. The analysed material was cDNA or gDNA that came from T cells, B-cell-depleted T cells, or PBMCs.

Trimming cost V 5 bases and J 7 bases; bases outside gene matches: 9. Germline V CDR1 and CDR2: SGHVS, FQNEAQ. This CDR3 comprises 14 residues. Per the original methods: Reference gene primer amplification in the assay estimated nucleated cell counts. Sequencing was performed with immunoSEQ multiplex PCR; in TCRdb, only in-frame clones are kept and a portion is missing. The V and J calls and clone size were taken over from that table, and D and trimming were inferred from the DNA. The sample yields about 310,000 clones, roughly 84% seen once. The sequenced sample was peripheral blood. The receptor comes from a man in his fifties with active or convalescent COVID-19. The genes are TRBV7-8 and TRBJ1-2; TRBD1 matches at 8 bases. Here the CDR3 reads CASSMIDRGSGYTF. CDR3 DNA: TGTGCCAGCAGCATGATAGACAGGGGAAGTGGCTACACCTTC.